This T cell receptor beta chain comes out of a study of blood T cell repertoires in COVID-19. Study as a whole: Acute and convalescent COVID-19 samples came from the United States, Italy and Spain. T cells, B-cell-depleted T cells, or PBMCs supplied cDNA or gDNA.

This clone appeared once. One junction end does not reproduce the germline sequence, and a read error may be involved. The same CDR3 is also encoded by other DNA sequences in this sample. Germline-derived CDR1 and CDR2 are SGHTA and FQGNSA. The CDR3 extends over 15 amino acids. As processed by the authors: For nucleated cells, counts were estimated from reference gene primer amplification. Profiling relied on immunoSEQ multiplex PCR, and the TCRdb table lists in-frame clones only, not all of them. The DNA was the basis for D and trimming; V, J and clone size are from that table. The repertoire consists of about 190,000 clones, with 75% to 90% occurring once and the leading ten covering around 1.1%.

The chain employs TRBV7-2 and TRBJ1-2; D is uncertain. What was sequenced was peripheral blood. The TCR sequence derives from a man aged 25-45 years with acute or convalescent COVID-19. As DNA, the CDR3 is TGTGCCAGCAGCTTAGCCCGGGGAAAAGGTGGTGGCTATACCTTC. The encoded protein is CASSLARGKGGGYTF. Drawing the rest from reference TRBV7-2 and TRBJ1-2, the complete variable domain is GAGVSQSPSNKVTEKGKDVELRCDPISGHTALYWYRQSLGQGLEFLIYFQGNSAPDKSGLPSDRFSAERTGGSVSTLTIQRTQQEDSAVYLCASSLARGKGGGYTFGSGTRLTVV.